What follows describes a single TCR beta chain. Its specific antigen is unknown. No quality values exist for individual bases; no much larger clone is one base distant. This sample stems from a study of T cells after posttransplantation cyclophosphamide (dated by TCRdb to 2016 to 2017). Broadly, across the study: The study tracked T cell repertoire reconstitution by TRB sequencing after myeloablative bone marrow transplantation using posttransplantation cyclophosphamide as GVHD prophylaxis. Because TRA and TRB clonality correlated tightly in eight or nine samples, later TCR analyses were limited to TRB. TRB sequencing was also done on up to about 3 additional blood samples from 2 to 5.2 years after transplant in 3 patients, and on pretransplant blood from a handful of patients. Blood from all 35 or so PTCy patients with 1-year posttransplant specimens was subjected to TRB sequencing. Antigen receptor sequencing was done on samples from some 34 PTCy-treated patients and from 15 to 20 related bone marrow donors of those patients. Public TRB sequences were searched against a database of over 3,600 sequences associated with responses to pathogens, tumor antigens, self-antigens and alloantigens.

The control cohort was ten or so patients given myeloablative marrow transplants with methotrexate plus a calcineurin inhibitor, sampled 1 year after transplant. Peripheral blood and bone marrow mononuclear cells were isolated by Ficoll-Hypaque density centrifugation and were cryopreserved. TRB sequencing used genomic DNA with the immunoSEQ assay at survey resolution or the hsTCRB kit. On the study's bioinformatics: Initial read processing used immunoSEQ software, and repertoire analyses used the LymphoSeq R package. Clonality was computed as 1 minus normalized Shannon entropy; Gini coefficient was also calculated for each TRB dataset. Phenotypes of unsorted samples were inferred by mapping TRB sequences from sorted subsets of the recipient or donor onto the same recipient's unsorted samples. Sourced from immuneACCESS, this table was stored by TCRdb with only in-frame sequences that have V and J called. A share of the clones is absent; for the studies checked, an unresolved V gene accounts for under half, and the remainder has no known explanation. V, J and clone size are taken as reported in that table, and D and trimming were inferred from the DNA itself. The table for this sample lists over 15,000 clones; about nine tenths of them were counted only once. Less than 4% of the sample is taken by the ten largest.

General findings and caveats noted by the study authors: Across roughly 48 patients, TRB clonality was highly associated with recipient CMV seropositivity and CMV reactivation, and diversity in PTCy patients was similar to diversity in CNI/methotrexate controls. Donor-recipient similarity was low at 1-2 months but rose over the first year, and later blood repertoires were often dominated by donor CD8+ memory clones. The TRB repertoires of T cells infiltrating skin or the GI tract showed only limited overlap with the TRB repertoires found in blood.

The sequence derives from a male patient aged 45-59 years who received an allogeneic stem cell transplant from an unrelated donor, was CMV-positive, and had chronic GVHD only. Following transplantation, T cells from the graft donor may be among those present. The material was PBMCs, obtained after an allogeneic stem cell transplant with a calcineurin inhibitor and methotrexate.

The DNA sequence reads TGCGCCAGCAGTCAATTAAGACAGGCAGCGAACACCGGGGAGCTGTTTTTT. It codes for CASSQLRQAANTGELFF. The rearrangement joined TRBV23-1 to TRBJ2-2; the D gene is possibly TRBD1, with 6 bases matching. TRBV23-1 is assigned to the ORF class and has an uncertain function. The CDR3 holds 17 amino acids from the cysteine to the phenylalanine. The read is trimmed to its CDR3 DNA, 51 bases read in frame from base 1. The junction shows trimming of 1 base on V and 0 bases on J, plus 12 bases between the germline ends.